The present T cell receptor beta chain was sequenced within a study of T-cell memory formation after mild COVID-19. CDR3 length equals 15 residues. The V and J ends lost 10 bases and 3 bases respectively, with 22 bases between them. Germline V gene sequence: CDR1 WSHSY, CDR2 SAAADI. The sample holds many counts of this clonotype. TCRdb analysed the 5' RACE reads with MiXCR anew, one entry per CDR3 protein. Of about 280,000 distinct CDR3 sequences listed, 7% to 10% are singletons. This TCR came from a man younger than 35 who had mild COVID-19 (a few samples of this study predate the infection). Cell type and time point are not known. Sequencing input: PBMCs or a T cell subset sorted from them (not recorded which). The genes are TRBV10-2 and TRBJ2-7; D may be TRBD1 (6 bases). The CDR3 region is CATQDQGYSSYEQYF. DNA of the CDR3: TGCGCCACTCAAGACCAGGGGTACAGCAGCTACGAGCAGTACTTC.